This T cell receptor beta chain was sequenced during a study of a mutant IDH1 vaccine in newly diagnosed glioma. This CDR3 region has 16 residues. CDR1 and CDR2 from the germline V gene are SGHVS and FQNEAQ. V dropped 5 bases and J dropped 2 bases, with 18 bases sitting between them. Time point meaning: week 47, end of study. Vaccination comprised doses that each held 300 ug of mutant IDH1 20-mer peptide, plus topical imiquimod. For this clone: Its antigen is not identified.

Produced via immunoSEQ multiplex PCR; TCRdb's table is partial and in-frame only. The sample has 30,000 to 40,000 clones; more than 80% are singletons. The sample here was PBMCs, taken from a glioma patient whose treatment included an IDH1 peptide vaccine. The J gene is TRBJ2-5, the V gene TRBV7-8; D might be TRBD2 (7 bases). This sequence was found in a woman between 40 and 50 years old with glioma. CDR3 sequence (DNA): TGTGCCAGCAGCCCCCTCTGGGGGGGCCCTCAAGAGACCCAGTACTTC. This codes for CASSPLWGGPQETQYF. Full variable domain (remainder filled in from reference TRBV7-8 and TRBJ2-5): GAGVSQSPRYKVAKRGQDVALRCDPISGHVSLFWYQQALGQGPEFLTYFQNEAQLDKSGLPSDRFFAERPEGSVSTLKIQRTQQEDSAVYLCASSPLWGGPQETQYFGPGTRLLVL.